The 25 T cell receptor beta chains reported below all come from one sample, sequenced in a study of CD8+ T cells in alopecia areata. It was cDNA, reverse transcribed from extracted RNA, that served as the sequencing template. Data came from immunoSEQ multiplex PCR; TCRdb stores just in-frame clones and leaves some out. The table lists 250,000 or so clones, about 68% of them singletons. Source: CD4+ T cells sorted from blood, taken at week 0. The receptor source for this set is a human donor with alopecia areata.

The chain links TRBV29-1 to TRBJ2-5, with D possibly called TRBD1 or TRBD2 (6 bases each). V lost 3 bases, J lost 5 bases, and 19 bases lay in between. Looked up from germline, CDR1 is SQVTM and CDR2 is ANQGSEA. This CDR3 has 15 residues. CDR3: CSVETLGGRWETQYF. CDR3 sequence (DNA): TGCAGCGTTGAGACCCTAGGGGGGCGCTGGGAGACCCAGTACTTC.

J is TRBJ2-3 and V is TRBV11-2, with TRBD2 as a possible D gene (6 bases). V was shortened by 5 bases and J by 2 bases, with 17 bases between the two germline ends. The CDR3 runs 16 residues. The germline gives CDR1 SGHAT, CDR2 FQNNGV. The CDR3 region is CASSPWTNSNTDTQYF. In nucleotides, the CDR3 is TGTGCCAGCAGCCCCTGGACTAACTCTAACACAGATACGCAGTATTTT.

The chain uses TRBV4-1 and TRBJ1-2; D is ambiguous. V shed 0 bases and J shed 4 bases, with 6 bases lying between them. Germline CDR1 reads MGHRA; CDR2 reads YSYEKL. This CDR3 is 13 amino acids long. The CDR3: CASSQEVSYGYTF. CDR3 bases: TGCGCCAGCAGCCAAGAGGTCTCCTATGGCTACACCTTC.

This clone was seen only a few times. The chain joins TRBV30 to TRBJ1-1, with D possibly matching TRBD1 (5 bases). This CDR3 region has 14 residues. V lost 0 bases and J lost 0, with 8 bases in between. Germline values: CDR1 GTSNPN, CDR2 SVGIG (reference sequence). The CDR3 loop is CAWSVIQVNTEAFF. The CDR3 DNA is TGTGCCTGGAGTGTAATACAGGTGAACACTGAAGCTTTCTTT. The full variable domain, in which reference TRBV30 and TRBJ1-1 provide the parts outside the CDR3, is SQTIHQWPATLVQPVGSPLSLECTVEGTSNPNLYWYRQAAGRGLQLLFYSVGIGQISSEVPQNLSASRPQDRQFILSSKKLLLSDSGFYLCAWSVIQVNTEAFFGQGTRLTVV.

The chain is built from TRBV7-2 and TRBJ2-3; 9 bases agree with TRBD2. Germline V gene sequence: CDR1 SGHTA, CDR2 FQGNSA. Trimming at V came to 4 bases and at J to 4 bases, leaving 6 bases not matched to a gene. The CDR3 runs to 15 residues. The CDR3 sequence: CASSSGTSRADTQYF. The CDR3 DNA sequence: TGTGCCAGCAGCTCCGGGACTAGCAGGGCAGATACGCAGTATTTT.

This clone was seen only a few times. The rearrangement joins TRBV5-6 to TRBJ1-4; TRBD1 aligns across 7 bases. Per germline, CDR1 SGHDT and CDR2 YYEEEE. The CDR3 totals 17 residues. The ends lost 2 bases at V and 4 bases at J; junction bases unmatched: 11. Here the CDR3 DNA reads TGTGCCAGCAGCTTTGCCCAGGACAGGCTGAGTAATGAAAAACTGTTTTTT. This sequence encodes CASSFAQDRLSNEKLFF.

The gene calls are TRBV9 and TRBJ2-7, with no clear D. CDR1 SGDLS and CDR2 YYNGEE come from the germline V gene. The CDR3 extends over 13 amino acids. Between the trimmed V and J ends, which lost 4 bases and 6 bases, there was a span of 14 bases. The CDR3 is CASSYYSNGEQYF. The CDR3 DNA is TGTGCCAGCAGCTACTATTCTAACGGCGAGCAGTACTTC.

The chain employs TRBV19 and TRBJ2-7, with 7 nucleotides matching TRBD1. Trimming cost V 5 bases and J 2 bases; bases outside gene matches: 12. Per the germline V gene, CDR1 is LNHDA and CDR2 is SQIVND (reference sequence). CDR3 length: 16 residues. The CDR3 DNA follows: TGTGCCAGTAGTGTAGCCGGGACAGTGCCGACCTACGAGCAGTACTTC. Translation gives CASSVAGTVPTYEQYF.

This chain uses TRBV6-5 with TRBJ2-1, with 12 bases fitting TRBD2. V gave up 2 bases and J gave up 4 bases; unmatched junction bases: 3. The CDR3 spans 16 residues. Germline V gene sequence: CDR1 MNHEY, CDR2 SVGAGI. In nucleotides, the CDR3 is TGTGCCAGCAGTTACCTGACTAGCGGGGGTTACAATGAGCAGTTCTTC. It encodes CASSYLTSGGYNEQFF.

The rearrangement links TRBV10-3 to TRBJ2-5; maybe TRBD2 (5 bases). The CDR3 loop spans 14 amino acids. The germline V gene has CDR1 ENHRY and CDR2 SYGVKD. V lost 6 bases and J 1 base, leaving 12 bases between the germline ends. The CDR3 here is CAISLDSLQETQYF. As DNA, the CDR3 is TGTGCCATCAGCTTGGACTCCCTCCAAGAGACCCAGTACTTC.

CDR3 coding DNA: TGCGCCAGCACAAAGACTGTTGCCTACAATGAGCAGTTCTTC. This sequence encodes CASTKTVAYNEQFF. V is TRBV4-3 and J is TRBJ2-1; D is ambiguous. Germline CDR1 LGHNA, CDR2 YSLEER. Trimming took off 7 bases at V and 2 bases at J, with 12 bases between the two ends. The CDR3 is 14 residues long.

The chain employs TRBV30 and TRBJ1-1, with a weak D call TRBD1 (5 bases). The V and J ends lost 7 bases and 10 bases respectively, with 13 bases between them. This CDR3 region has 10 residues. CDR1 GTSNPN and CDR2 SVGIG come from the germline V gene (reference sequence). The CDR3 sequence is CAFEQVSAFF. Written as DNA, the CDR3 is TGTGCCTTTGAACAGGTCTCAGCTTTCTTT.

This chain connects TRBV29-1 to TRBJ2-3; 10 bases align to TRBD1. Germline loops: CDR1 SQVTM, CDR2 ANQGSEA. The CDR3 is 15 residues long. The V gene end was trimmed by 7 bases and the J gene end by 3 bases; junction bases not matched to a gene: 10. CDR3 sequence (DNA): TGCAGCGCTCATCGACAGGGGGCTAAGACAGATACGCAGTATTTT. Translation: CSAHRQGAKTDTQYF.

In regard to this clone: Other DNA sequences in this sample translate to the same CDR3. The J gene is TRBJ1-1, the V gene TRBV27; no reliable D call. Deletions cut 3 bases from V and 0 bases from J, with 5 bases between. In germline, CDR1 is MNHEY, CDR2 SMNVEV (reference sequence). The length of the CDR3 is 13 residues. The CDR3: CASSFLLNTEAFF. CDR3 bases: TGTGCCAGCAGTTTCCTCCTGAACACTGAAGCTTTCTTT.

The gene calls are TRBV7-9 and TRBJ2-6; 9 positions match TRBD1. V trimming: 5 bases; J trimming: 0 bases; junction bases outside the gene matches: 5. The CDR3 extends over 17 amino acids. Per germline, CDR1 SEHNR and CDR2 FQNEAQ (reference sequence). The CDR3 loop reads CASSPGTGTSGANVLTF. In DNA, the CDR3 is TGTGCCAGCAGCCCAGGGACAGGGACCTCTGGGGCCAACGTCCTGACTTTC.

Only one count was recorded for this clone. The chain carries TRBV29-1 and TRBJ2-2, with D perhaps TRBD1 (6 bases). The CDR3 is 15 amino acids. Germline lookup yields CDR1 SQVTM and CDR2 ANQGSEA. Deletions cut 3 bases from V and 4 bases from J, with 15 bases between. The CDR3 protein is CSVEVQGPGTGELFF. The CDR3, as DNA: TGCAGCGTTGAGGTCCAGGGGCCGGGCACCGGGGAGCTGTTTTTT.

This chain uses TRBV5-1 with TRBJ2-3; a possible D gene is TRBD1 (6 bases). The length of the CDR3 is 14 residues. Germline-derived CDR1 and CDR2 are SGHRS and YFSETQ. V was cut by 10 bases and J by 1 base, with 16 bases left in between. The CDR3 loop is CASQQGLRTDTQYF. The CDR3 DNA is TGCGCCTCCCAGCAGGGGCTCCGCACAGATACGCAGTATTTT.

This chain links TRBV5-1 with TRBJ2-7, with no clear D. Germline V gives CDR1 SGHRS, CDR2 YFSETQ. The V end lost 0 bases, the J end lost 7 bases, and 11 bases lay between the germline ends. This CDR3 is 13 amino acids long. The CDR3 nucleotides are TGCGCCAGCAGCTTGGTTGGGGATCAGGAGCAGTACTTC. Translated, it gives CASSLVGDQEQYF.

The chain uses TRBV30 and TRBJ2-7; TRBD2 matches at 8 bases. This CDR3 contains 15 residues. CDR1 is GTSNPN and CDR2 is SVGIG in the germline V gene (reference sequence). The trim removed 3 bases at V and 5 bases at J, leaving 12 bases unmatched. The CDR3 protein is CAWRTRGGAIHEQYF. The CDR3 coding sequence is TGTGCCTGGAGAACCCGGGGGGGGGCGATCCACGAGCAGTACTTC. The variable domain in full, completed from reference TRBV30 and TRBJ2-7, reads SQTIHQWPATLVQPVGSPLSLECTVEGTSNPNLYWYRQAAGRGLQLLFYSVGIGQISSEVPQNLSASRPQDRQFILSSKKLLLSDSGFYLCAWRTRGGAIHEQYFGPGTRLTVT.

The chain uses TRBV18 and TRBJ1-5; D unclear. V was trimmed by 6 bases and J by 1 base, leaving 4 bases between them. The CDR3 spans 12 residues. From germline, CDR1 is KGHSH and CDR2 LQKENI. CDR3: CASSDSNQPQHF. Written as DNA, the CDR3 is TGTGCCAGCTCGGACAGCAATCAGCCCCAGCATTTT.

CDR3 loop: CASSSSYLGGYTF. CDR3 coding DNA: TGTGCCAGCAGCTCTTCCTATCTGGGCGGCTACACCTTC. The chain links TRBV9 to TRBJ1-2; D uncertain. The CDR3 length is 13 residues. V lost 4 bases and J 8 bases, leaving 15 bases between the germline ends. The germline V gene encodes CDR1 SGDLS and CDR2 YYNGEE.

The rearrangement uses TRBV6-5 and TRBJ1-6; D call uncertain. CDR3 length: 12 amino acids. Trimming removed 6 bases at V and 7 bases at J, with 7 bases between. The germline V gene has CDR1 MNHEY and CDR2 SVGAGI. The CDR3 reads CASRELNSPLHF. For the CDR3, the DNA is TGTGCCAGCAGAGAGCTAAATTCACCCCTCCACTTT.

The chain links TRBV5-1 to TRBJ2-5; D ambiguous. V lost 2 bases and J 0 bases, leaving 5 bases between the germline ends. The CDR3 runs 13 residues. Germline V gene lookup returns CDR1 SGHRS and CDR2 YFSETQ. CDR3 sequence reads: CASSFRDQETQYF. DNA of the CDR3: TGCGCCAGCAGCTTCCGCGACCAAGAGACCCAGTACTTC.

CDR3 protein: CASSQDPGNEKLFF. CDR3 coding DNA: TGCGCCAGCAGCCAAGATCCGGGAAATGAAAAACTGTTTTTT. This chain connects TRBV4-3 to TRBJ1-4; D is uncertain. Germline V gives CDR1 LGHNA, CDR2 YSLEER. The CDR3 extends over 14 amino acids. With 0 bases removed from V and 5 bases from J, the gap between germline ends came to 7 bases.

The V gene is TRBV29-1, the J gene TRBJ1-2, with D perhaps matching TRBD1 (5 bases). The germline V gene encodes CDR1 SQVTM and CDR2 ANQGSEA. The CDR3 length is 13 residues. The ends were cut back, 1 base at V and 5 bases at J, with 11 bases in the middle. Here the CDR3 DNA reads TGCAGCGTTGAAGCTCGCGGGGGGTATGGCTACACCTTC. Translated, it gives CSVEARGGYGYTF. The full variable domain, in which reference TRBV29-1 and TRBJ1-2 provide the parts outside the CDR3, is SAVISQKPSRDICQRGTSLTIQCQVDSQVTMMFWYRQQPGQSLTLIATANQGSEATYESGFVIDKFPISRPNLTFSTLTVSNMSPEDSSIYLCSVEARGGYGYTFGSGTRLTVV.